This entry describes one TCR beta chain. The germline gene is not matched at one end of the junction; a read error may be the cause. This specimen belongs to a study of blood T cells in healthy people across ages. The use of a sample-barcoded 5' primer and a J-beta primer mix characterized a second PCR of roughly 6 to 11 cycles. TCRdb independently ran MiXCR on the 5' RACE reads; one entry per CDR3 protein. Of about 840,000 distinct CDR3 sequences listed, 25% to 35% were seen once; the top ten hold 10%. This CDR3 has 15 residues. CDR1 and CDR2 (germline): DFQATT, SNEGSKA (reference sequence). The same sample was also used in a study of T cells of mothers and their children.

Sample: blood. This chain links TRBV20-1 with TRBJ1-5; D is perhaps TRBD1 (5 bases). This sequence was found in a woman aged 40 to 50 in good health. CDR3 protein: CSARGAGYSNQPRHF. The CDR3 DNA reads as TGCAGTGCTAGAGGGGCAGGGTATAGCAATCAGCCCCGGCATTTT.